These 13 T cell receptor beta chains originate from one sample sequenced in a study of response to subunit inactivated influenza vaccine. TCRdb re-derived calls from the RT-PCR reads in MiXCR, one entry per CDR3 protein. The sample contains 500,000 to 600,000 distinct CDR3 sequences, approximately 12% of which appear only once. The source was PBMCs from blood, collected on the day of vaccination. The receptors come from a man aged 45 to 65 who received an inactivated influenza vaccine.

This clonotype was counted a few times. This chain connects TRBV4-3 to TRBJ2-7; a possible D gene is TRBD1 (6 bases). Germline CDR1 is LGHNA and CDR2 is YSLEER. V gave up 2 bases and J gave up 2 bases, with 13 bases separating them. This CDR3 contains 15 residues. CDR3 sequence: CASSQFQGRTYEQYF. The CDR3 DNA reads TGCGCCAGCAGCCAATTTCAGGGGCGCACCTACGAGCAGTACTTC.

J is TRBJ2-7 and V is TRBV4-1, with D hard to call. CDR1 and CDR2 from the germline V gene are MGHRA and YSYEKL. CDR3 length: 15 amino acids. V lost 5 bases, J lost 0 bases, and 14 bases lay in between. As DNA, the CDR3 is TGCGCCAGCAGCGGGTCGCAGCAGGACTCCTACGAGCAGTACTTC. Its translation: CASSGSQQDSYEQYF.

This clonotype was counted many times. The rearrangement links TRBV10-3 to TRBJ2-1, with 7 bases that match TRBD1. The CDR3 is 14 residues long. The germline CDR1 and CDR2 sequences are ENHRY and SYGVKD. Trimming cost V 8 bases and J 10 bases; bases outside gene matches: 14. The CDR3 loop is CAIRNFQGVGEQFF. CDR3 in DNA: TGTGCCATCCGGAACTTCCAGGGGGTCGGGGAGCAGTTCTTC.

Only a few counts were recorded for this clonotype. This chain links TRBV19 with TRBJ2-2; D not resolved. Trimming pared 1 base from V and 5 bases from J, leaving 8 bases between. This CDR3 region has 14 residues. Germline CDR1 LNHDA, CDR2 SQIVND (reference sequence). The CDR3 reads CASSIVLGTGELFF. For the CDR3, the DNA is TGTGCCAGTAGTATAGTACTCGGAACCGGGGAGCTGTTTTTT.

This clonotype was picked up many times. The chain couples TRBV7-2 to TRBJ2-7; possibly TRBD1 for D (6 bases). The V gene lost 2 bases and the J gene lost 10 bases, with 15 bases spanning the gap. From germline, CDR1 is SGHTA and CDR2 FQGNSA. This CDR3 has 13 amino acids. CDR3 coding DNA: TGTGCCAGCAGCTTAACAGGGACCCAAGATCAGTACTTC. Translated: CASSLTGTQDQYF.

This sequence joins TRBV28 and TRBJ2-2; weak D call: TRBD1 (6 bases). The CDR3 loop spans 13 amino acids. The germline gives CDR1 MDHEN, CDR2 SYDVKM. The V end was cut by 7 bases, the J end by 6 bases, with 12 bases between. The CDR3 reads CASNAQGPGELFF. Here the CDR3 DNA reads TGTGCCAGCAATGCACAGGGCCCCGGGGAGCTGTTTTTT.

The chain is built from TRBV5-1 and TRBJ2-1; 8 nucleotides align to TRBD1. Germline values: CDR1 SGHRS, CDR2 YFSETQ. The V gene end was trimmed by 4 bases and the J gene end by 10 bases; junction bases not matched to a gene: 16. The CDR3 extends over 16 amino acids. The CDR3 here is CASSGGGTGDLIEQFF. The CDR3 DNA is TGCGCCAGCAGCGGGGGCGGGACAGGCGATCTTATAGAGCAGTTCTTC.

The J gene is TRBJ2-5, the V gene TRBV29-1; the match to TRBD1 covers 9 bases. The germline gives CDR1 SQVTM, CDR2 ANQGSEA. V was pared by 6 bases and J by 3 bases, with 2 bases of the junction left unmatched. The CDR3 length is 12 residues. The CDR3 sequence is CSVGTGKETQYF. The CDR3 coding sequence is TGCAGCGTCGGGACAGGGAAAGAGACCCAGTACTTC.

The J gene is TRBJ2-5, the V gene TRBV5-1; TRBD1 is a possible D gene (5 bases). CDR3 length equals 14 residues. Deletions cut 3 bases from V and 5 bases from J, with 14 bases between. Germline CDR1 reads SGHRS; CDR2 reads YFSETQ. CDR3 protein: CASSYQGFLETQYF. The CDR3 nucleotides read TGCGCCAGCAGCTACCAGGGTTTTCTTGAGACCCAGTACTTC. Full variable domain (outside the CDR3, taken from reference TRBV5-1 and TRBJ2-5): KAGVTQTPRYLIKTRGQQVTLSCSPISGHRSVSWYQQTPGQGLQFLFEYFSETQRNKGNFPGRFSGRQFSNSRSEMNVSTLELGDSALYLCASSYQGFLETQYFGPGTRLLVL.

The V gene is TRBV12-3 or TRBV12-4, the J gene TRBJ2-2; possibly TRBD1 or TRBD2 for D (5 bases each). There are 13 residues in the CDR3. Trimming shortened V by 6 bases and J by 7 bases, and 12 bases separated the two germline ends. DNA of the CDR3: TGTGCCAGCAGCGAGGGGCGAATCGGGGAGCTGTTTTTT. Its protein is CASSEGRIGELFF.

This clonotype was seen a handful of times. The V and J genes are TRBV12-3 or TRBV12-4 and TRBJ2-2; D uncertain. The CDR3 loop spans 15 amino acids. V lost 2 bases and J 6 bases, leaving 13 bases between the germline ends. The CDR3 loop is CASSLLARVAGELFF. The CDR3 coding sequence is TGTGCCAGCAGTTTACTCGCCCGCGTAGCCGGGGAGCTGTTTTTT.

This chain uses TRBV15 with TRBJ2-2; perhaps TRBD1 as D (6 bases). Germline V CDR1 and CDR2: LNHNV, YYDKDF (reference sequence). V dropped 6 bases and J dropped 5 bases, with 13 bases sitting between them. The CDR3 loop spans 14 amino acids. CDR3 nucleotide sequence: TGTGCCACCAGAAGCAGGGGCTTAACCGGGGAGCTGTTTTTT. Amino acid sequence: CATRSRGLTGELFF.

V and J are TRBV18 and TRBJ2-7; D may be TRBD1 or TRBD2 (5 bases each). CDR1 is KGHSH, CDR2 LQKENI, per germline. This CDR3 is 17 amino acids long. V shed 1 base and J shed 1 base, with 17 bases lying between them. The CDR3 DNA is TGTGCCAGCTCACCACGTCCGGGACCACAGGCGTCCTACGAGCAGTACTTC. Its translation: CASSPRPGPQASYEQYF.